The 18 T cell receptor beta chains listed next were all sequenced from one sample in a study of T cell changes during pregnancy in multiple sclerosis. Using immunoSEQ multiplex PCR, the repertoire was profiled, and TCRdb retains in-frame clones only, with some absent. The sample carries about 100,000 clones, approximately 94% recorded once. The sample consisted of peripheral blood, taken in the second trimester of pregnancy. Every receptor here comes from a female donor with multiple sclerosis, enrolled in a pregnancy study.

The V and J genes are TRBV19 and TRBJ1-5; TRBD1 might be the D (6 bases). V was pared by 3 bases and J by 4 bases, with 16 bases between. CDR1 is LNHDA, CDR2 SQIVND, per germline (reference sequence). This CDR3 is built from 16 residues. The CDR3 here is CASSMSVGQGNQPQHF. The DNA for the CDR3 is TGTGCCAGTAGTATGTCTGTTGGCCAGGGGAATCAGCCCCAGCATTTT.

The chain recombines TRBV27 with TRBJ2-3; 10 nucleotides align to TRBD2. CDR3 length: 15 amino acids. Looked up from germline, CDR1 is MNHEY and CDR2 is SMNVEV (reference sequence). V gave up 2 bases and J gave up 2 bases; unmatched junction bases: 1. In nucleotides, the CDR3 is TGTGCCAGCAGTTTACTAGCGGGAGTCACAGATACGCAGTATTTT. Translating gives CASSLLAGVTDTQYF.

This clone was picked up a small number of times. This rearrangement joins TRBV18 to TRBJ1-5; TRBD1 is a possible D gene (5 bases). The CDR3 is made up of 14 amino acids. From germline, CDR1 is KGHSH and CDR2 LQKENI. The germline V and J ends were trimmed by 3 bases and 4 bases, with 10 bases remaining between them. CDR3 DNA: TGTGCCAGCTCACCGGGAGGGGATAATCAGCCCCAGCATTTT. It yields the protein CASSPGGDNQPQHF. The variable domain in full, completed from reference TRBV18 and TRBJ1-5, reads NAGVMQNPRHLVRRRGQEARLRCSPMKGHSHVYWYRQLPEEGLKFMVYLQKENIIDESGMPKERFSAEFPKEGPSILRIQQVVRGDSAAYFCASSPGGDNQPQHFGDGTRLSIL.

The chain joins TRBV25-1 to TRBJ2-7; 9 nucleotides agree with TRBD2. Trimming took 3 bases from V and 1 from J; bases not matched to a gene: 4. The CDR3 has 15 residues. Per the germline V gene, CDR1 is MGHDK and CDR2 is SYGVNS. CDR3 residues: CASSDATSGSYEQYF. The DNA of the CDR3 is TGTGCCAGCAGTGATGCGACTAGCGGATCCTACGAGCAGTACTTC.

The CDR3 spells CASSPATGLNTEAFF. DNA of the CDR3: TGCGCCAGCAGCCCCGCAACAGGGCTGAACACTGAAGCTTTCTTT. The V and J genes are TRBV5-1 and TRBJ1-1; D is perhaps TRBD1 (6 bases). The CDR3 is 15 residues long. Trimming left V 4 bases short and J 0 bases short, with 13 bases between. Germline CDR1 and CDR2: SGHRS and YFSETQ.

The CDR3 region has the DNA TGTGCCAGCAGCTTAAGCAGGGGTGATTCCGATGAGCAGTTCTTC. Protein sequence: CASSLSRGDSDEQFF. V usage is TRBV7-7 and J usage is TRBJ2-1; perhaps TRBD1 as D (6 bases). Germline V gene data show CDR1 as SSHAT and CDR2 as FNYEAQ (reference sequence). There are 15 residues in the CDR3. Trimming shortened V by 2 bases and J by 8 bases, and 16 bases separated the two germline ends.

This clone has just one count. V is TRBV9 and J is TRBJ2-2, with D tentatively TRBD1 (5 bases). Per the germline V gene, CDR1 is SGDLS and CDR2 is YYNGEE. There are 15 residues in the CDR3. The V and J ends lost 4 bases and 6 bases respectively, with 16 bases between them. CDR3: CASSSSGASPGELFF. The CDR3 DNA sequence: TGTGCCAGCAGCTCAAGTGGGGCGTCCCCCGGGGAGCTGTTTTTT.

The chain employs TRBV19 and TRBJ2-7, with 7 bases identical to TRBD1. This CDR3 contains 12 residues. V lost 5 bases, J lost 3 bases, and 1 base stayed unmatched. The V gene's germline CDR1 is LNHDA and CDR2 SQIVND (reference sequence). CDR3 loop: CASSSGGYEQYF. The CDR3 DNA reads TGTGCCAGTAGTTCAGGGGGCTACGAGCAGTACTTC.

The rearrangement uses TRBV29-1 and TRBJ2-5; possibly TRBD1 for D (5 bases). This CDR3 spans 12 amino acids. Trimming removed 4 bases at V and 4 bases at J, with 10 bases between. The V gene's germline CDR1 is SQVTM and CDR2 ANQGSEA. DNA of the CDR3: TGCAGCGTTGTCAGGGTTGGAGAGACCCAGTACTTC. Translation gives CSVVRVGETQYF.

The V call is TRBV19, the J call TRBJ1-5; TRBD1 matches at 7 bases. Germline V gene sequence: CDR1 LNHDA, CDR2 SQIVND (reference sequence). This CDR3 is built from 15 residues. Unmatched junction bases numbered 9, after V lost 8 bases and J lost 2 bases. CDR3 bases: TGTGCCAGTTCGCCCCGGACAGGCCGCAATCAGCCCCAGCATTTT. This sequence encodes CASSPRTGRNQPQHF.

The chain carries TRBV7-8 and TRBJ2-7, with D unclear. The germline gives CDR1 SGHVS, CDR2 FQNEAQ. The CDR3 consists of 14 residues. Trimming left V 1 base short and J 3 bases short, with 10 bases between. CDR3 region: CASSLVGHSYEQYF. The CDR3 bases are TGTGCCAGCAGCTTAGTAGGCCACAGCTACGAGCAGTACTTC.

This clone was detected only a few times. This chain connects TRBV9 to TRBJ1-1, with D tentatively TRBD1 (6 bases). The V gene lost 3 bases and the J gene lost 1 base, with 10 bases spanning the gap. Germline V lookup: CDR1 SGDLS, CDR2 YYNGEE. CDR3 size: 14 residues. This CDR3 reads CASSGGQTNTEAFF. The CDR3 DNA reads TGTGCCAGCAGCGGAGGACAGACGAACACTGAAGCTTTCTTT.

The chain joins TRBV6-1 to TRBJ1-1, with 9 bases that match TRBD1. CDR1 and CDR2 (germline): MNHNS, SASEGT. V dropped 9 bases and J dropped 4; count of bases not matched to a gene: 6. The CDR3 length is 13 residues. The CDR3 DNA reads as TGTGCCAGTAGGGACAGGGCTTTCACTGAAGCTTTCTTT. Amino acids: CASRDRAFTEAFF.

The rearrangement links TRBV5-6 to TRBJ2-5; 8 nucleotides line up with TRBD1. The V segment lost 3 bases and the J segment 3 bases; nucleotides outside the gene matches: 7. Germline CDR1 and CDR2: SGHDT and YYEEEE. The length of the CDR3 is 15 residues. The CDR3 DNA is TGTGCCAGCAGCTACCCAGGGGGCCTAGAAGAGACCCAGTACTTC. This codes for CASSYPGGLEETQYF.

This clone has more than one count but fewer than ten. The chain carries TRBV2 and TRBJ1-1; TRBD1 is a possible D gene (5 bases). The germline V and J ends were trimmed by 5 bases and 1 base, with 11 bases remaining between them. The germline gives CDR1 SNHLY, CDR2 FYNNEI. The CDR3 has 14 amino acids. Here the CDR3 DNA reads TGTGCCAGCAGTCACTTCGGGGGGAACACTGAAGCTTTCTTT. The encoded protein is CASSHFGGNTEAFF.

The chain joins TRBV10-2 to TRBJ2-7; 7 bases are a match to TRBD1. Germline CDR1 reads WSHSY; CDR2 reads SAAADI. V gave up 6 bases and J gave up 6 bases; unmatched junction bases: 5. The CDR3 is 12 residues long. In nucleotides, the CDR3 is TGCGCCAGCAGCGTAACAGGGGTCGAGCAGTACTTC. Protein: CASSVTGVEQYF.

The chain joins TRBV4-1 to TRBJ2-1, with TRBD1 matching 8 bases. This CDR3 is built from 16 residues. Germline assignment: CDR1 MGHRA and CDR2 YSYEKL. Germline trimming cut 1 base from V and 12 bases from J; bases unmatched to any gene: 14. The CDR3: CASSQASLQGAIRQFF. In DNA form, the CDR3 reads TGCGCCAGCAGCCAAGCGTCTTTGCAGGGGGCAATCCGGCAGTTCTTC.

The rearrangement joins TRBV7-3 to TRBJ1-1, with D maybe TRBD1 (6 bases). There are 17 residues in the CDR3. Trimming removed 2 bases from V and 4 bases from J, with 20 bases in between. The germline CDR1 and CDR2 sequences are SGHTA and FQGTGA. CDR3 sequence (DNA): TGTGCCAGCAGCTTAGGGGGCCAGGGGAGATCCGGCACTGAAGCTTTCTTT. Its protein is CASSLGGQGRSGTEAFF.